This TCR beta chain was captured by sequencing in a study of T cells in Graves' hyperthyroidism and ophthalmopathy (dated by TCRdb to the late 2010s). For the wider study: Peripheral blood was sampled at the time of initial diagnosis, prior to any treatment. According to the paper, TCR Vbeta CDR3 sequencing was carried out on 120 to 150 peripheral blood samples, which came from 40 to 45 ophthalmopathy, around 74 hyperthyroidism and approximately 17 progressor patients. In addition, the study compared T-cell repertoires in thyroid tissue and in blood from about six Graves' hyperthyroidism patients. A discovery cohort of about a hundred patients, 43 with Graves' ophthalmopathy and 57 with stable Graves' hyperthyroidism, was used to find distinguishing TCR V-J signatures. An independent validation cohort of under 20 hyperthyroidism patients and 17 patients who later progressed to ophthalmopathy tested prospective prediction of ophthalmopathy. Once sampling was done, hyperthyroidism patients were given methimazole at a starting dose of 30 mg daily, whereas ophthalmopathy patients were given high-dose intravenous methylprednisolone. The 90 to 100 discovery patients were randomly split 7:3 into training and test sets. Broader findings and caveats from the paper: No statistical method was used to set the sample size in advance, and investigators knew the group allocation. In validation, the model predicted progression to ophthalmopathy a median of about 6.5 months before onset, with over 60% sensitivity and about 72% specificity. Most expanded thyroid clonotypes (frequency above 0.001) were also found in blood, which suggests that blood repertoires may mirror thyroid immune responses. A 13 V-J signature model separated ophthalmopathy from stable hyperthyroidism, with approximately 87% sensitivity and 81.08% specificity in cross-validation and 80%/75% in testing.

Relative to germline, V is 6 bases shorter and J is 1 base shorter, with 14 bases between their ends. Via the germline V gene, CDR1 is MNHNS and CDR2 SASEGT. The CDR3, cysteine through phenylalanine, is 15 amino acids long. Only the CDR3 DNA stays, 45 bases, in frame from base 1. Hyperthyroidism patients were aged 18 to 65 years and newly diagnosed, with disease duration of less than 2 months. The study excluded patients with uncontrolled infections, other autoimmune diseases, pregnancy or lactation. Diagnoses were established on the basis of clinical symptoms, serum thyroxine and TRAb, thyroid ultrasound, and orbital computed tomography. For progressor patients, blood was drawn at the first diagnosis of hyperthyroidism, before any ophthalmopathy symptoms had appeared. PBMCs were isolated from 7.5 to 10 ml of fresh peripheral blood by Ficoll-Paque density gradient centrifugation. Progressor patients were initially diagnosed with Graves' hyperthyroidism and developed ophthalmopathy during follow-up. Total RNA was extracted with Trizol reagent, and quality was checked on an Agilent 2100 Bioanalyzer.

TCR beta CDR3 regions were amplified from RNA transcripts. For the first round of RT-PCR on the TCR CDR3, the HTBI primer set was used together with the Qiagen OneStep RT-PCR kit. The libraries were constructed in a second round of multiplex PCR and then size-selected and purified. Libraries were sequenced paired-end with 100 bp reads on an Illumina HiSeq2000. Per the authors' processing: SOAPnuke was used to process the raw data, with reads discarded if the reads contained adapters or uncalled bases, had a mean Phred below 15, or lacked an exact constant-primer or identifier match. COPE v1.2.5 was used to merge high-quality paired reads, and clonotypes were defined as unique nucleotide sequences. MiTCR v1.1 was used to align clonotypes to the IMGT TRBV, TRBD and TRBJ reference segments. Analysis was restricted to V-J combinations with a frequency above 0.0001, which covered just over 98% of repertoires. The TCS score was defined as the ratio of F50 (clonal expansion) to E x V (chaos), calculated using BLOSUM62-based TCRdist between CDR3 peptides within each V-J. Welch's t-statistics and random forest reduced fewer than 600 V-J features to roughly 13, which were used in a naive Bayes classifier (R e1071). TCRdb passed the public sequencing reads through fastp at Q25 and MiXCR, retaining productive beta sequences. Rows with a matching CDR3 protein are joined into one entry that keeps the most common DNA and genes. None of the V and J calls come from the authors' own analysis; TCRdb made them. Here the sample has fewer than 450,000 distinct CDR3 sequences; roughly 17% occur a single time. 34% of the sample rests with the top ten.

This clonotype occurred a few times. There is no known antigen for this receptor. The record has no base qualities; no much larger clone is one base away. The sequence links TRBV6-1 to TRBJ2-3; the D gene may be TRBD1 or TRBD2, since each aligns over 5 bases. This clonotype originated in a woman in her twenties or thirties with Graves' hyperthyroidism that later progressed to Graves' ophthalmopathy. Sequenced material: blood. This receptor carries the CDR3 CASRPLVGGTDTQYF. The nucleotides read TGTGCCAGCAGACCCCTTGTGGGGGGCACAGATACGCAGTATTTT.